This TCR beta chain derives from a study of CD8 T cells in Susac syndrome. V was shortened by 0 bases and J by 2 bases, with 11 bases between the two germline ends. Germline V gives CDR1 MGHRA, CDR2 YSYEKL. The CDR3 runs 15 residues. This clonotype was detected a few times. Random-hexamer reverse transcription was applied to roughly 0.5 to 1 ug RNA. TCRdb independently ran MiXCR on the immunoSEQ multiplex PCR reads; one entry per CDR3 protein. Of some 150,000 distinct CDR3 sequences in the sample, roughly 94% are singletons; the top ten hold less than 0.095%. The authors sequenced TCR beta from blood CD8+ and CD4+ T cells. Healthy donors acted as controls, with matching for age and sex.

Sample: CD4+ T cells from PBMCs. This clonotype originated in a human donor in good health. This chain uses TRBV4-1 with TRBJ2-7; D uncertain. The CDR3 region has the DNA TGCGCCAGCAGCCAAGAACGAGGACGGACCTACGAGCAGTACTTC. Its translation: CASSQERGRTYEQYF.